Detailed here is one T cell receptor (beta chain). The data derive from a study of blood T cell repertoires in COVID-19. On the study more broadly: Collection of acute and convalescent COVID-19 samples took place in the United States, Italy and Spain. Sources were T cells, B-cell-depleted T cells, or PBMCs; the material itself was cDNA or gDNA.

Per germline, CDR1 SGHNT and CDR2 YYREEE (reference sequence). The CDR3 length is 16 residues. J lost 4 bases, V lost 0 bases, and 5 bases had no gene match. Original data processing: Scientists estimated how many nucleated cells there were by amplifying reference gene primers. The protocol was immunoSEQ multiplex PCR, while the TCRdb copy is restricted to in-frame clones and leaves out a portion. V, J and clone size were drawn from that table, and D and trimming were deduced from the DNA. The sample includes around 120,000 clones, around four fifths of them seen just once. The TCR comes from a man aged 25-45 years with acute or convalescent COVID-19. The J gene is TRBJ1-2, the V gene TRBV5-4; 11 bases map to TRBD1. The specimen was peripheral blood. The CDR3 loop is CASSLEGQGAAYGYTF. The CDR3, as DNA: TGTGCCAGCAGCTTGGAAGGACAGGGGGCTGCCTATGGCTACACCTTC.